This T cell receptor (beta chain) stems from a study of Ad26.COV2.S vaccination and SARS-CoV-2 variants. Study-wide context: The COV1001 Ad26.COV2.S trial arm included the donor.

The method was immunoSEQ multiplex PCR; TCRdb's version includes in-frame clones alone and lacks a portion of them. The table has approximately 450,000 clones, approximately 92% seen once. After removal of 6 bases from V and 3 bases from J, the junction contained 9 bases not matched to a gene. Germline CDR1 reads MDHEN; CDR2 reads SYDVKM. The CDR3 spans 15 residues. Treatment in this sample: about 20 received Ad26.COV2.S at low or high dose, single or two shots; several received placebo; per-sample allocation not given. Sample collection was performed on day 63 after the first vaccine or placebo injection.

The V and J genes are TRBV28 and TRBJ1-2; 8 nucleotides line up with TRBD1. Sequencing used peripheral blood, obtained in a trial of Ad26.COV2.S vaccine versus placebo. The origin of this receptor is a person between 18 and 59 years old who received the Ad26.COV2.S COVID-19 vaccine or a placebo. The CDR3 loop reads CASSLSTGVYYGYTF. The CDR3 DNA reads as TGTGCCAGCAGCCTCTCGACAGGGGTATACTATGGCTACACCTTC.